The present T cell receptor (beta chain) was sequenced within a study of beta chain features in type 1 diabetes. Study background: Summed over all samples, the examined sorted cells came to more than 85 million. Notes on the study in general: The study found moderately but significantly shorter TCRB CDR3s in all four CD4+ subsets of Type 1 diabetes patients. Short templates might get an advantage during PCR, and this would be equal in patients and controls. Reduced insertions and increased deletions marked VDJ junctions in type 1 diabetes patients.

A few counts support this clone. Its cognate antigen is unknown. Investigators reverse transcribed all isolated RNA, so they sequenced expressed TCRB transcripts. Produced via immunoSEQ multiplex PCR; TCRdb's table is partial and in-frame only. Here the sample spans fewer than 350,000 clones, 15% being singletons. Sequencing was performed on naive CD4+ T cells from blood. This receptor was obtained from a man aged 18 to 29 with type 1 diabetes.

The CDR3 DNA sequence: TGTGCCAGCAGCCCTATAGAGGGACTAGCAGCAAAGTATTTT. Its translation is CASSPIEGLAAKYF. The J gene is TRBJ2-3, the V gene TRBV7-2; 9 nucleotides agree with TRBD2. Losses at the gene ends were 5 bases for V and 13 bases for J; bases not matched to a gene: 13. This CDR3 has 14 residues. CDR1 and CDR2 (germline): SGHTA, FQGNSA.